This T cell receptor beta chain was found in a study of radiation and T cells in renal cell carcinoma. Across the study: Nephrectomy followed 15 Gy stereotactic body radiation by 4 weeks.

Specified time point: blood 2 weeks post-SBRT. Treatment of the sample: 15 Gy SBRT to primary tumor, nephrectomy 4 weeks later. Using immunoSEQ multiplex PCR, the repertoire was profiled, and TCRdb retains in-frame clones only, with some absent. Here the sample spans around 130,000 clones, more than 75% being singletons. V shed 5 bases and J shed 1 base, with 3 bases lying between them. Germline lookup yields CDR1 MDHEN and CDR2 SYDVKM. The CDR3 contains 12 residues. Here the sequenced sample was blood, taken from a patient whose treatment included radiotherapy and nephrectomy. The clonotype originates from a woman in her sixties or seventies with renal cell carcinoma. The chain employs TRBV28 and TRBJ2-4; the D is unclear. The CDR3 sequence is CASSEAKNIQYF. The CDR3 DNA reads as TGTGCCAGCAGTGAGGCCAAAAACATTCAGTACTTC.